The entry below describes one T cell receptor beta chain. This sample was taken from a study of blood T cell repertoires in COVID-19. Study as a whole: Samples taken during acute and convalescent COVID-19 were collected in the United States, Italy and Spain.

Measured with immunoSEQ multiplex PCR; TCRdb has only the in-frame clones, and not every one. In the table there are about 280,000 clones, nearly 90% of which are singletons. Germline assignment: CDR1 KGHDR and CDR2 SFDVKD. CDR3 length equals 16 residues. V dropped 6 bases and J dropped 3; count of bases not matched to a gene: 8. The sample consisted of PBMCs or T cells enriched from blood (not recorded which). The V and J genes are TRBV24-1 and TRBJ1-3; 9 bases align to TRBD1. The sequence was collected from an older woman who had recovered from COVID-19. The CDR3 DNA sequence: TGTGCCACCAGTCCCCGGACAGGGGCGGTTGGAAACACCATATATTTT. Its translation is CATSPRTGAVGNTIYF.